Shown below are 23 T cell receptor beta chains from a single sample sequenced in a study of molecular identifiers for immune sequencing clone quantification (dated by TCRdb to the late 2010s). The method behind the library was PCR. These reads were obtained on a NextSeq 500. Through fastp at Q25 and MiXCR, TCRdb rebuilt clones from the public reads, retaining in-frame beta chains. CDR3 protein sequences are deduplicated, and each keeps its most common genes and DNA. For this sample there are 85,000 to 130,000 distinct CDR3 sequences; roughly 38% appear just once. The top ten clones comprise 4% to 4.5% of the sample. Sequenced: naive CD8+ T cells from blood, with Jurkat cell RNA spiked in. The sample's cell subset or site, from its label and the paper: FACS-sorted CD8+CD4-CCR7+CD45RA+ naive T cells. Receptors were obtained from a human donor in good health. Some libraries in this study had Jurkat cell RNA spiked in.

At least ten counts were recorded for this clonotype. This chain connects TRBV29-1 to TRBJ2-2; a weak D match, TRBD1 (6 bases). Trimming removed 2 bases from V and 1 base from J, with 8 bases in between. The CDR3 covers 14 residues. From germline, CDR1 is SQVTM and CDR2 ANQGSEA. The CDR3 sequence: CSVEPGQNTGELFF. CDR3 in DNA: TGCAGCGTTGAACCGGGACAGAACACCGGGGAGCTGTTTTTT.

By sample fraction, this clonotype is medium-sized. J is TRBJ2-7 and V is TRBV5-6; unclear D gene. From germline, CDR1 is SGHDT and CDR2 YYEEEE. This CDR3 spans 11 amino acids. The V end was cut by 2 bases, the J end by 4 bases, with 4 bases between. The CDR3 spells CASSLGYEQYF. For the CDR3, the DNA is TGTGCCAGCAGCTTAGGGTACGAGCAGTACTTC.

Remarks on this clonotype: A much larger clone sits a single nucleotide away, making a read error possible. The rearrangement uses TRBV6-8 and TRBJ2-4; 14 positions match TRBD2. Germline CDR1 and CDR2: MNHGY and SAAAGT. The length of the CDR3 is 19 residues. CDR3 residues: CASSYRGLAGALAKNIQNF. The CDR3 DNA is TGTGCCAGCAGTTACCGGGGACTAGCGGGAGCGCTAGCCAAAAACATTCAGAACTTC.

About this clonotype itself: A read error may be the cause here, since a much bigger clone is one base away. V is TRBV20-1 and J is TRBJ2-3; D is perhaps TRBD1 (5 bases). Germline CDR1 is DFQATT and CDR2 is SNEGSKA (reference sequence). CDR3 size: 10 residues. The CDR3 DNA follows: TGCAGTGCTAGCACAGGTACGCAGTATTTT. This codes for CSASTGTQYF.

This clonotype was observed at least ten times. This sequence joins TRBV2 and TRBJ1-1, with 8 bases aligning to TRBD1. The CDR3 extends over 16 amino acids. Trimming took 3 bases from V and 3 from J; bases not matched to a gene: 9. Per the germline V gene, CDR1 is SNHLY and CDR2 is FYNNEI. The CDR3 is CASSEGGRGQDTEAFF. The CDR3, as DNA: TGTGCCAGCAGTGAGGGCGGCAGGGGGCAAGACACTGAAGCTTTCTTT.

Note on this clonotype: This clone may be a read error of a much larger clone one base away. The rearrangement joins TRBV4-1 to TRBJ2-7, with 10 bases aligning to TRBD1. V shed 5 bases, J shed 9 bases, and the junction held 13 bases outside the gene matches. The CDR3 totals 15 residues. Germline V gene lookup returns CDR1 MGHRA and CDR2 YSYEKL. The CDR3 bases are TGCGCCAGCAGCAGTCCGGGACAGGGGCCGGGCGGGCAGTACTTC. Residues: CASSSPGQGPGGQYF.

Regarding this clonotype: One junction end disagrees with the germline gene, perhaps due to a read error. The chain combines TRBV4-1 with TRBJ2-4; a possible D gene is TRBD2 (5 bases). The CDR3 contains 16 residues. CDR1 is MGHRA, CDR2 YSYEKL, per germline. The CDR3 nucleotides are TGCGCCAGCAGCCAAGAGAGCCGGCTAGCCAAAAACAATCAGTACTTC. Translation: CASSQESRLAKNNQYF.

This clonotype has a handful of counts. The chain has TRBV4-1 and TRBJ1-1; tentatively, D is TRBD1 (5 bases). Trimming cost V 3 bases and J 3 bases, with 11 bases left between them. This CDR3 contains 14 residues. CDR1 and CDR2 (germline): MGHRA, YSYEKL. CDR3 residues: CASSQRGGYTEAFF. The CDR3 coding sequence is TGCGCCAGCAGCCAGCGGGGGGGTTACACTGAAGCTTTCTTT.

The chain joins TRBV3-1 to TRBJ2-2, with D maybe TRBD2 (6 bases). Per the germline V gene, CDR1 is LGHDT and CDR2 is YNNKEL (reference sequence). The CDR3 is made up of 14 amino acids. The CDR3 nucleotides are TGTGACTGTACGATGGGGGAGGACACCGGGGAGCTGTTTTTT. Translating gives CDCTMGEDTGELFF.

The sample holds many counts of this clonotype. The chain employs TRBV12-3 or TRBV12-4 and TRBJ2-1; 9 bases line up with TRBD2. The trim removed 6 bases at V and 0 bases at J, leaving 3 bases unmatched. The length of the CDR3 is 15 residues. The CDR3 nucleotides read TGTGCCAGCAGGATTAGCGGGAGCTCCTACAATGAGCAGTTCTTC. Its protein product is CASRISGSSYNEQFF.

This clonotype was observed many times. The rearrangement joins TRBV5-1 to TRBJ2-5; D remains unclear. Germline-derived CDR1 and CDR2 are SGHRS and YFSETQ. CDR3 length equals 14 residues. Between the trimmed V and J ends, which lost 0 bases and 0 bases, there was a span of 6 bases. The CDR3 DNA reads TGCGCCAGCAGCTTGGGCCGGAACCAAGAGACCCAGTACTTC. Translation gives CASSLGRNQETQYF.

This chain joins TRBV6-5 and TRBJ2-3; 10 bases match TRBD2. The CDR3 spans 18 residues. J gave up 2 bases and V 5 bases, and 13 bases lay outside the gene matches. Germline lookup yields CDR1 MNHEY and CDR2 SVGAGI. As DNA, the CDR3 is TGTGCCAGCAGTCATTCCCCGCCGGGACTAGCGTACACAGATACGCAGTATTTT. This encodes CASSHSPPGLAYTDTQYF.

The chain employs TRBV5-6 and TRBJ2-1; 10 bases match TRBD2. This CDR3 is built from 15 residues. Germline CDR1 reads SGHDT; CDR2 reads YYEEEE. Unmatched junction bases numbered 10, after V lost 6 bases and J lost 7 bases. For the CDR3, the DNA is TGTGCCAGCACCGGAGCGGGAGGGCCACGGAATGAGCAGTTCTTC. This sequence encodes CASTGAGGPRNEQFF.

This clonotype was observed many times. The genes are TRBV13 and TRBJ1-5; D is possibly TRBD1 (6 bases). Germline assignment: CDR1 PRHDT and CDR2 FYEKMQ (reference sequence). There are 14 residues in the CDR3. V was trimmed by 0 bases and J by 6 bases, leaving 9 bases between them. CDR3 in DNA: TGTGCCAGCAGCTTAGGCAGGGGCTTTCAGCCCCAGCATTTT. Amino acids: CASSLGRGFQPQHF.

As concerns this clonotype: Just one base apart from a much larger clone, this may be a read error. This chain links TRBV5-3 with TRBJ2-3; possible D gene TRBD1, 6 bases. TRBV5-3 is known as an ORF, though its function is uncertain. This CDR3 region has 15 residues. CDR3 region: CASSLDTGSTDTQYF. The CDR3 DNA is TGTGCCAGCAGCTTGGACACAGGGAGCACAGATACGCAGTATTTT.

This clonotype was detected only a few times. The chain uses TRBV7-9 and TRBJ2-3; the D is unclear. The CDR3 contains 13 residues. The V gene lost 2 bases and the J gene lost 6 bases, with 9 bases spanning the gap. Germline V CDR1 and CDR2: SEHNR, FQNEAQ (reference sequence). CDR3 in amino acids: CASSLSLGDTQYF. The DNA for the CDR3 is TGTGCCAGCAGCTTATCTTTGGGGGATACGCAGTATTTT.

Note on this clonotype: A read error may explain this, as a much larger clone is one base away. The chain joins TRBV7-9 to TRBJ2-3, with D unclear. Germline V lookup: CDR1 SEHNR, CDR2 FQNEAQ (reference sequence). The CDR3 length is 18 residues. CDR3 sequence (DNA): TGTGCCAGCAGCTCTTACCCCTCCCCAGCGCCTGTCACAGATACGCAGAATTTT. It is translated as CASSSYPSPAPVTDTQNF.

A note on this clonotype: A much larger clone sits a single nucleotide away, making a read error possible. This rearrangement joins TRBV16 to TRBJ1-5; TRBD1 matches at 10 bases. Germline V gene data show CDR1 as KGHSY and CDR2 as FQNENV. This CDR3 has 14 residues. V was pared by 8 bases and J by 8 bases, with 9 bases of the junction left unmatched. The CDR3 loop is CASCPDRGQKPQHF. The CDR3 bases are TGTGCCAGCTGCCCTGACAGGGGGCAAAAGCCCCAGCATTTT.

This clonotype has more than one count but fewer than ten. The chain joins TRBV6-2 or TRBV6-3 to TRBJ2-7; 7 bases match TRBD2. Germline V gives CDR1 MNHEY, CDR2 SVGEGT. Losses at the gene ends were 5 bases for V and 3 bases for J; bases not matched to a gene: 13. This CDR3 has 16 residues. The CDR3 region is CASSPILVGGFYEQYF. CDR3 sequence (DNA): TGTGCCAGCAGTCCCATCTTGGTGGGAGGGTTCTACGAGCAGTACTTC.

The chain has TRBV13 and TRBJ1-3; D might be TRBD1 (5 bases). V lost 2 bases and J lost 3, with 17 bases in between. Germline loops: CDR1 PRHDT, CDR2 FYEKMQ (reference sequence). The CDR3 runs to 17 residues. As DNA, the CDR3 is TGTGCCAGCAGCTTAATGCTGGGGCTAAGGAATGGAAACACCATATATTTT. This gives the protein CASSLMLGLRNGNTIYF.

V gene TRBV7-9 combines with J gene TRBJ2-7; tentatively, D is TRBD1 or TRBD2 (6 bases each). The germline V gene encodes CDR1 SEHNR and CDR2 FQNEAQ (reference sequence). CDR3 length: 15 residues. The V and J ends lost 4 bases and 9 bases respectively, with 22 bases between them. In DNA, the CDR3 is TGTGCCAGCAGCTCCCCCGGTATGGGGGGCCACGCGCAGTACTTC. Protein sequence: CASSSPGMGGHAQYF.

The rearrangement joins TRBV6-5 to TRBJ2-2; 8 nucleotides align to TRBD2. Germline V gives CDR1 MNHEY, CDR2 SVGAGI. V gave up 7 bases and J gave up 3 bases; unmatched junction bases: 4. The CDR3 loop spans 14 amino acids. Written as DNA, the CDR3 is TGTGCCAGCATGAAAGCGGGAGACACCGGGGAGCTGTTTTTT. It encodes CASMKAGDTGELFF.

This clonotype was seen a few times. As DNA, the CDR3 is TGTGCCAGCAGTCCGACTAGCGGGGGGACTATGGTGCAGTACTTC. This translates into CASSPTSGGTMVQYF. This chain joins TRBV13 and TRBJ2-7; 13 bases agree with TRBD2. V gave up 6 bases and J gave up 9 bases; unmatched junction bases: 11. CDR3 length: 15 residues. Germline CDR1 and CDR2: PRHDT and FYEKMQ (reference sequence).